Each of the 18 T cell receptor beta chains below was sequenced from the same sample in a study of beta chain features in type 1 diabetes. The investigators reverse transcribed all of the isolated RNA, so they sequenced expressed TCRB transcripts. Sequencing used immunoSEQ multiplex PCR; TCRdb keeps in-frame clones, though not all of them. The sample has some 100,000 clones; 40% are singletons. Sequencing used stem cell memory CD4+ T cells from blood. Receptor source: a woman between 18 and 29 years old in good health.

The rearrangement uses TRBV4-1 and TRBJ2-5; maybe TRBD1 (6 bases). Trimming removed 1 base at V and 2 bases at J, with 14 bases between. The CDR3 consists of 16 residues. Germline CDR1 and CDR2: MGHRA and YSYEKL. The chain's CDR3 is CASSQGGGLKQETQYF. CDR3 nucleotide sequence: TGCGCCAGCAGCCAAGGTGGGGGCCTCAAACAAGAGACCCAGTACTTC.

V is TRBV11-2 and J is TRBJ1-1; 9 bases map to TRBD1. Trimming took 6 bases from V and 5 from J; bases not matched to a gene: 10. The CDR3 is 15 amino acids. Germline values: CDR1 SGHAT, CDR2 FQNNGV. CDR3 residues: CASRTQGAGRTEAFF. As DNA, the CDR3 is TGTGCCAGCAGGACACAGGGGGCGGGTAGGACTGAAGCTTTCTTT.

The chain is built from TRBV7-2 and TRBJ1-2; D is ambiguous. This CDR3 region has 16 residues. Trimming stripped 2 bases from V and 8 bases from J, with 21 bases between. Germline CDR1 reads SGHTA; CDR2 reads FQGNSA. CDR3 bases: TGTGCCAGCAGCTTATCGGGAGGGCCAGTCTTTCAAGGCTACACCTTC. This gives the protein CASSLSGGPVFQGYTF.

There are a few counts of this clone. The chain links TRBV19 to TRBJ2-7; a possible D gene is TRBD1 (6 bases). V was trimmed by 4 bases and J by 3 bases, leaving 13 bases between them. The CDR3 has 14 residues. Per the germline V gene, CDR1 is LNHDA and CDR2 is SQIVND (reference sequence). CDR3 amino acids: CASSRGQSDYEQYF. For the CDR3, the DNA is TGTGCCAGTAGTAGAGGACAGAGTGACTACGAGCAGTACTTC.

This chain connects TRBV5-1 to TRBJ2-2, with D possibly TRBD1 on 5 matching bases. The germline CDR1 and CDR2 sequences are SGHRS and YFSETQ. Trimming shortened V by 4 bases and J by 3 bases, and 16 bases separated the two germline ends. The CDR3 has 16 residues. The CDR3 DNA follows: TGCGCCAGCAGCCCATATGTCAGGGTCGACACCGGGGAGCTGTTTTTT. Its protein is CASSPYVRVDTGELFF.

The chain combines TRBV27 with TRBJ1-2; 8 bases are shared with TRBD1. Looked up from germline, CDR1 is MNHEY and CDR2 is SMNVEV (reference sequence). Losses at the gene ends were 4 bases for V and 1 base for J; bases not matched to a gene: 5. The CDR3 runs 15 residues. The CDR3 DNA reads TGTGCCAGCAGTTCCCGGGACAGGATTAACTATGGCTACACCTTC. It is translated as CASSSRDRINYGYTF.

The rearrangement links TRBV11-2 to TRBJ1-2; D not certain. CDR3 length equals 16 residues. Trimming took off 1 base at V and 4 bases at J, with 16 bases between the two ends. Per germline, CDR1 SGHAT and CDR2 FQNNGV. CDR3 bases: TGTGCCAGCAGCTTAGCACGGGATTATAGCAGCTATGGCTACACCTTC. This encodes CASSLARDYSSYGYTF.

The J gene is TRBJ2-1, the V gene TRBV7-8; D may be TRBD1 (6 bases). The CDR3 is 13 residues long. V gave up 2 bases and J gave up 5 bases, with 7 bases separating them. Per the germline V gene, CDR1 is SGHVS and CDR2 is FQNEAQ. The CDR3 is CASSLRQDNEQFF. The CDR3 bases are TGTGCCAGCAGCTTACGACAGGACAATGAGCAGTTCTTC.

The chain links TRBV7-8 to TRBJ2-5; TRBD2 aligns across 7 bases. This CDR3 contains 15 residues. Germline trimming cut 3 bases from V and 3 bases from J; bases unmatched to any gene: 7. The V gene's germline CDR1 is SGHVS and CDR2 FQNEAQ. The DNA of the CDR3 is TGTGCCAGCAGCTTCAATGCGGGAGCTAAAGAGACCCAGTACTTC. Protein: CASSFNAGAKETQYF.

This clone was observed a few times. The chain joins TRBV7-3 to TRBJ2-2, with D maybe TRBD1 (5 bases). Germline CDR1 SGHTA, CDR2 FQGTGA. The CDR3 has 13 residues. V lost 5 bases, J lost 7 bases, and 11 bases lay in between. This CDR3 reads CASSLGQGGELFF. In DNA form, the CDR3 reads TGTGCCAGCAGCCTCGGGCAGGGCGGGGAGCTGTTTTTT. The full variable domain, rest sourced from reference TRBV7-3 and TRBJ2-2, is GAGVSQTPSNKVTEKGKYVELRCDPISGHTALYWYRQSLGQGPEFLIYFQGTGAADDSGLPNDRFFAVRPEGSVSTLKIQRTERGDSAVYLCASSLGQGGELFFGEGSRLTVL.

The chain couples TRBV27 to TRBJ2-1; 11 nucleotides line up with TRBD2. J lost 9 bases, V lost 2 bases, and 15 bases had no gene match. In germline, CDR1 is MNHEY, CDR2 SMNVEV (reference sequence). The CDR3 runs 18 residues. DNA for the CDR3: TGTGCCAGCAGTTTAAGGCGCCTAGCGGGAGGATCGGGCGCTGAGCAGTTCTTC. Its protein product is CASSLRRLAGGSGAEQFF.

This sequence joins TRBV29-1 and TRBJ2-3; D might be TRBD2 (6 bases). The CDR3 sequence is 16 residues long. Deletions cut 3 bases from V and 6 bases from J, with 22 bases between. The germline gives CDR1 SQVTM, CDR2 ANQGSEA. CDR3 residues: CSVDLNSGRAGDTQYF. CDR3 nucleotides: TGCAGCGTTGACCTTAATAGCGGCCGGGCGGGGGATACGCAGTATTTT.

This clone has just a few counts. The J gene is TRBJ1-5, the V gene TRBV7-8, with 11 bases fitting TRBD1. The CDR3 is made up of 17 amino acids. V gave up 5 bases and J gave up 2 bases; unmatched junction bases: 8. Germline lookup yields CDR1 SGHVS and CDR2 FQNEAQ. The CDR3 sequence is CASSQWDRGGGNQPQHF. DNA for the CDR3: TGTGCCAGCAGCCAGTGGGACAGGGGGGGTGGCAATCAGCCCCAGCATTTT.

The count of this clone is one. The V call is TRBV13, the J call TRBJ1-2; tentatively, D is TRBD1 (5 bases). Germline V gene data show CDR1 as PRHDT and CDR2 as FYEKMQ (reference sequence). CDR3 size: 15 residues. V was cut by 3 bases and J by 4 bases, with 15 bases left in between. The CDR3 here is CASSLGPPRGYGYTF. Here the CDR3 DNA reads TGTGCCAGCAGCTTGGGGCCACCTAGGGGCTATGGCTACACCTTC.

The V call is TRBV6-1, the J call TRBJ2-7; 9 bases line up with TRBD1. Per germline, CDR1 MNHNS and CDR2 SASEGT. The CDR3 sequence is 14 residues long. V gave up 4 bases and J gave up 3 bases; unmatched junction bases: 4. The CDR3 region has the DNA TGTGCCAGCAGTGTCAACAGGGGGCTCTACGAGCAGTACTTC. This sequence encodes CASSVNRGLYEQYF.

Of note for this clone: The germline gene is not matched at one end of the junction; a read error may be the cause. The gene calls are TRBV2 and TRBJ2-7; 8 bases map to TRBD1. The length of the CDR3 is 15 residues. From germline, CDR1 is SNHLY and CDR2 FYNNEI. Here the CDR3 reads CVSSDRGFGSYEQYF. CDR3 in DNA: TGTGTCAGCAGTGACAGGGGATTCGGGTCCTACGAGCAGTACTTC.

This clone was counted between two and nine times. This rearrangement joins TRBV29-1 to TRBJ1-5; weak D call: TRBD1 (5 bases). The CDR3 length is 13 residues. Germline lookup yields CDR1 SQVTM and CDR2 ANQGSEA. Trimming removed 6 bases from V and 0 bases from J, with 9 bases in between. This CDR3 is CSVLTDSNQPQHF. In DNA, the CDR3 is TGCAGCGTCCTGACAGATAGCAATCAGCCCCAGCATTTT. Complete variable domain (other parts from reference TRBV29-1 and TRBJ1-5): SAVISQKPSRDICQRGTSLTIQCQVDSQVTMMFWYRQQPGQSLTLIATANQGSEATYESGFVIDKFPISRPNLTFSTLTVSNMSPEDSSIYLCSVLTDSNQPQHFGDGTRLSIL.

The V call is TRBV7-9, the J call TRBJ2-1; TRBD2 is a possible D gene (5 bases). V gave up 2 bases and J gave up 3 bases, with 8 bases separating them. This CDR3 is built from 14 residues. The germline V gene has CDR1 SEHNR and CDR2 FQNEAQ (reference sequence). CDR3 sequence reads: CASSLRENYNEQFF. The CDR3, as DNA: TGTGCCAGCAGCTTAAGGGAGAACTACAATGAGCAGTTCTTC.